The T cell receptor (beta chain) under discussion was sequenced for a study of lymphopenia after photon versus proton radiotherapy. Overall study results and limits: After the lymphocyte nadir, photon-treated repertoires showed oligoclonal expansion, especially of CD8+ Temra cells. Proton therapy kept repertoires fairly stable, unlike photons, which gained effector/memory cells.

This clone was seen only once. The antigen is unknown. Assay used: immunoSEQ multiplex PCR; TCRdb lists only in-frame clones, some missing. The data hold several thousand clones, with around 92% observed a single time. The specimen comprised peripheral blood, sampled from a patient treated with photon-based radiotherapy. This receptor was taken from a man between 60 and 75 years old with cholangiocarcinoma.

The CDR3 region is CASNPGPFSNQPQHF. The CDR3 coding sequence is TGTGCCAGCAATCCAGGTCCCTTTAGCAATCAGCCCCAGCATTTT. The rearrangement uses TRBV6-1 and TRBJ1-5; D is undetermined. Germline V CDR1 and CDR2: MNHNS, SASEGT. This CDR3 region has 15 residues. V shed 7 bases and J shed 0 bases, with 13 bases lying between them.